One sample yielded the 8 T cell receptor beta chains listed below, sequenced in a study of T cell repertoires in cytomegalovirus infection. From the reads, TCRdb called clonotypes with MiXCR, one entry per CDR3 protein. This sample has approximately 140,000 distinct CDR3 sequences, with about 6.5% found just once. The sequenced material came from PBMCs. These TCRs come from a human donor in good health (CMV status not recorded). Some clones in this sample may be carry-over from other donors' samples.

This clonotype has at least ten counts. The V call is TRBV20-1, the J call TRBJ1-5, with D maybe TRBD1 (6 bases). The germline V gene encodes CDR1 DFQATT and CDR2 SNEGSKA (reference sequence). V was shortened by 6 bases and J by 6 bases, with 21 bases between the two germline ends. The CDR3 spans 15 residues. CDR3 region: CSAQTPGGQPQPQHF. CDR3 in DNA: TGCAGTGCCCAAACCCCGGGGGGCCAACCTCAGCCCCAGCATTTT.

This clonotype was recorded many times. The DNA for the CDR3 is TGTGCCAGCAGACGCACAGGGGGCCCGAGAGAGACCCAGTACTTC. As protein: CASRRTGGPRETQYF. This chain uses TRBV7-2 with TRBJ2-5, with 9 bases matching TRBD1. The CDR3 is made up of 15 amino acids. The J segment lost 4 bases and the V segment lost 6 bases, leaving 9 bases of the junction unmatched. The germline CDR1 and CDR2 sequences are SGHTA and FQGNSA.

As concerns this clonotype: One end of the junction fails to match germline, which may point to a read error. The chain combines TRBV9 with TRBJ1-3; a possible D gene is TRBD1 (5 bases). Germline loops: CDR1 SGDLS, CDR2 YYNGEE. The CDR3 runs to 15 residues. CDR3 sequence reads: CASSESLGTGNTLYF. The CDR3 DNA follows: TGTGCCAGCAGCGAGTCCTTAGGGACCGGAAACACCTTATATTTT.

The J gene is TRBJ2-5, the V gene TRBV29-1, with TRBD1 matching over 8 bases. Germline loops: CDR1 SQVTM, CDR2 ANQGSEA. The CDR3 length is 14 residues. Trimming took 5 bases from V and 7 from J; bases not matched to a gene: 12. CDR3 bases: TGCAGCGTTTCACTTGGACAGGGTTCCGGGACCCAGTACTTC. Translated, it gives CSVSLGQGSGTQYF. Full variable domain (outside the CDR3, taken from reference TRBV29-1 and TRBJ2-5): SAVISQKPSRDICQRGTSLTIQCQVDSQVTMMFWYRQQPGQSLTLIATANQGSEATYESGFVIDKFPISRPNLTFSTLTVSNMSPEDSSIYLCSVSLGQGSGTQYFGPGTRLLVL.

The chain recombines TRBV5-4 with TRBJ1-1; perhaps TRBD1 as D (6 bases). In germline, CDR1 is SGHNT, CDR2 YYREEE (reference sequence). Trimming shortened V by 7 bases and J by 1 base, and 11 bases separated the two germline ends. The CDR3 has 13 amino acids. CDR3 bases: TGTGCCAGCCGAACAGGGTCGAACACTGAAGCTTTCTTT. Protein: CASRTGSNTEAFF.

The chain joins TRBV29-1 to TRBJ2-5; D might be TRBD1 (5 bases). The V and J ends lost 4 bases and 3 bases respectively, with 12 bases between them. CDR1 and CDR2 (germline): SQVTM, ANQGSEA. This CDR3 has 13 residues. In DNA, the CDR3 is TGCAGCGTTGGTCACAGGAATGAAGAGACCCAGTACTTC. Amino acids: CSVGHRNEETQYF.

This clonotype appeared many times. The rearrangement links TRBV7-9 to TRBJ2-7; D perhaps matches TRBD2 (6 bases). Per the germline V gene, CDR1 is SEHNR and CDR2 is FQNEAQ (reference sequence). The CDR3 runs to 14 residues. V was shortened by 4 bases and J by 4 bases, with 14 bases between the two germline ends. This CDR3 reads CASSYRAGGYEQYF. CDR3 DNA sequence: TGTGCCAGCAGCTACCGGGCCGGGGGTTACGAGCAGTACTTC. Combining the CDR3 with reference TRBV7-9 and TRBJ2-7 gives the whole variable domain DTGVSQNPRHKITKRGQNVTFRCDPISEHNRLYWYRQTLGQGPEFLTYFQNEAQLEKSRLLSDRFSAERPKGSFSTLEIQRTEQGDSAMYLCASSYRAGGYEQYFGPGTRLTVT.

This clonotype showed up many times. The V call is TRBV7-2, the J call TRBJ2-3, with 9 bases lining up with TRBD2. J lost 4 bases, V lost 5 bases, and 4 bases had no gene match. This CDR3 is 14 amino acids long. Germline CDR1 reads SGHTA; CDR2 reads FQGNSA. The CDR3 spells CASSRGLASDTQYF. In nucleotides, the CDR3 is TGTGCCAGCAGCCGGGGACTAGCCTCAGATACGCAGTATTTT.